These T cell receptor beta chains were read from a single sample in a study of blood T cell repertoires in COVID-19. Sequenced by immunoSEQ multiplex PCR; TCRdb stores in-frame clones only, minus some. The sample holds some 78,000 clones, 89% seen once. Input material: peripheral blood. Receptor source: a man between 65 and 85 years old with active or convalescent COVID-19. CDR3s include the opening cysteine and the closing phenylalanine or tryptophan. Where a row states a size, it is once, few, many or the class of an expanded clone; other rows omit it.

size	J	V	CDR3
once	TRBJ2-5	TRBV6-5	CASSFSRTRQETQYF
once	TRBJ2-4	TRBV19	CASSIVGGGKNIQYF
-	TRBJ2-1	TRBV6-2/TRBV6-3	CASSYPPSGDVSYNEQFF
-	TRBJ1-6	TRBV9	CASSVGDRDSPLHF
-	TRBJ1-6	TRBV6-5	CASSRGQGNSPLHF
once	TRBJ2-5	TRBV24-1	CATRPTGGETQYF
-	TRBJ2-3	TRBV7-2	CASSLAGSGGRDTQYF
-	TRBJ2-1	TRBV11-3	CASSLDLSLTSGGKSGNEQFF
-	TRBJ1-1	TRBV4-1	CASSQGAGGRENTEAFF
-	TRBJ2-1	TRBV5-5	CASRNQVGSYNEQFF
-	TRBJ2-5	TRBV3-1/TRBV3-2	CASSHHLGDYGTQYF
-	TRBJ1-4	TRBV30	CAWGKQGMNEKLFF
-	TRBJ1-3	TRBV11-2	CASSLKPGQGARGNTIYF
once	TRBJ1-3	TRBV9	CASSVAVGGNTIYF
-	TRBJ2-2	TRBV6-2/TRBV6-3	CASSYGTSGMKATGELFF
-	TRBJ2-5	TRBV2	CASSYQETQYF
-	TRBJ2-1	TRBV4-1	CASSQDIGGVYNEQFF
-	TRBJ2-1	TRBV19	CASSAIFGLAGGDEQFF
-	TRBJ2-3	TRBV4-3	CASSQTAFTDTQYF
-	TRBJ1-6	TRBV11-3	CASSLRPENSPLHF
once	TRBJ2-3	TRBV6-2/TRBV6-3	CASSYGYGVDTQYF
-	TRBJ1-2	TRBV21-1	CASSKGTGGSINYGYTF
-	TRBJ1-2	TRBV5-6	CASSLGTVYGYTF
-	TRBJ2-3	TRBV18	CASSPPIAGGYTDTQYF
-	TRBJ1-5	TRBV5-1	CASSLGPGQGTAQHF
-	TRBJ1-2	TRBV5-4	CASSERQGRGYTF
-	TRBJ1-5	TRBV5-5	CASSLRQGEQPQHF
-	TRBJ2-5	TRBV7-3	CASSPQGGVAETQYF
once	TRBJ2-5	TRBV5-1	CASSPGTGGYQETQYF
-	TRBJ1-4	TRBV5-5	CASSIGAVNEKLFF
once	TRBJ2-5	TRBV7-9	CASSLGLAVRYQETQYF
-	TRBJ1-4	TRBV5-1	CASSPGQHATNEKLFF
-	TRBJ1-1	TRBV7-2	CASSPRRGTKNINTEAFF
few	TRBJ1-3	TRBV2	CASSLSHGAGNTIYF
-	TRBJ2-7	TRBV5-1	CASTPGEGWYEQYF
once	TRBJ2-1	TRBV29-1	CSVLGMLYGGREQFF
few	TRBJ1-2	TRBV5-4	CASSLGSRGTDYGYTF
-	TRBJ2-1	TRBV4-2	CASSQETENEQFF
-	TRBJ2-5	TRBV24-1	CATSDLGQAQETQYF
-	TRBJ1-1	TRBV6-6	CASSRQGQGNTEAFF
once	TRBJ2-1	TRBV27	CASSALLGQGYHNEQFF
-	TRBJ1-2	TRBV5-1	CASSPGPGQGNYGYTF
-	TRBJ1-5	TRBV7-2	CASSRQGNQPQHF
-	TRBJ1-2	TRBV5-5	CASSLAGQNNYGYTF
-	TRBJ2-3	TRBV5-1	CASSLGSSGGTDTQYF
-	TRBJ2-5	TRBV7-6	CASSLSTTRETQYF
once	TRBJ2-7	TRBV2	CASSEGQGARYEQYF
-	TRBJ1-2	TRBV12-5	CASGLVRTGDGYTF
once	TRBJ2-5	TRBV4-1	CASSQEALQGLSQETQYF
-	TRBJ2-3	TRBV29-1	CSVEFGLGLAGGNPNTDTQYF
-	TRBJ1-5	TRBV4-1	CASSQDGRGQPQHF
-	TRBJ1-1	TRBV5-4	CASSPKGAGGNTEAFF
-	TRBJ2-5	TRBV29-1	CSGGPPPNQETQYF
-	TRBJ1-5	TRBV6-5	CASSYSQGRQPQHF
-	TRBJ1-5	TRBV4-2	CASSQDPDQPQHF
-	TRBJ2-7	TRBV15	CATSREVTGEQYF
-	TRBJ2-3	TRBV9	CASSADSWTDTQYF
-	TRBJ2-3	TRBV18	CASSPPRTDTQYF
-	TRBJ2-1	TRBV2	CASSSSGVEQFF